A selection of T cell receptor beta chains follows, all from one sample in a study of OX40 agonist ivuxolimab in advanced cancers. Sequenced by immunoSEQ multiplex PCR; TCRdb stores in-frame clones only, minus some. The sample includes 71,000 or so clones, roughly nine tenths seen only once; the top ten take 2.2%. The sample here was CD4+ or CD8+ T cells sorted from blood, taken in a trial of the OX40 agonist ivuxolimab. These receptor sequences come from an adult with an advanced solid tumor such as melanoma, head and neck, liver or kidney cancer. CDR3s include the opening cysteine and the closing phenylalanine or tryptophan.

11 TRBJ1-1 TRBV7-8 CASTHNTEAFF
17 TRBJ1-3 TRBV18 CASSPTAGRGTGNTIYF
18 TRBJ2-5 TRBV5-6 CASSLGGLAGPRGETQYF
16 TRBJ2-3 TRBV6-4 CATGTSGTGGPDTQYF
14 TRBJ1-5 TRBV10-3 CAISDPGALSPQHF
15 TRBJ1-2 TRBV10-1 CASSDGTGADYGYTF
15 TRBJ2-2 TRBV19 CASSNRGEKTGELFF
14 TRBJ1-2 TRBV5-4 CASSLQGAGYGYTF
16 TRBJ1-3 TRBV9 CASSVEQGTSGNTIYF
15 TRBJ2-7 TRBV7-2 CASSLARQGQGEQYF
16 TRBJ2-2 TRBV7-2 CASSLAGGVNTGELFF
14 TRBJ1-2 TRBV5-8 CASSPGQGGYGYTF
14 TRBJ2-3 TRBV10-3 CAIGSPSGTDTQYF
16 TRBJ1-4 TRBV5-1 CASSWDLRGTGEKLFF
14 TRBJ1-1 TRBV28 CASSLLTGNTEAFF
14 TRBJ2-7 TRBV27 CASSLYAGVGEQYF
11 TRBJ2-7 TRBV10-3 CAISGDYEQYF
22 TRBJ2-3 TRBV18 CASSPGAGLAGDVFSSGDTQYF
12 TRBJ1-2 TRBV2 CASKSEARGYTF
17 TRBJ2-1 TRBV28 CASSYLTSGTGQNEQFF
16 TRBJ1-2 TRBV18 CASSPIPEGRGYGYTF
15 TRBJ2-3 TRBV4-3 CASSQERAHTDTQYF